Shown below are 2 T cell receptor beta chains from a single sample sequenced in a study of shared T cell receptors in the human thymus. Here immunoSEQ multiplex PCR was the method, and the copy in TCRdb shows in-frame clones only, minus some. The table has hundreds of thousands of clones, around 87% seen once. The data also belong to a second study, concerning human thymus T cells.

The sequencing input was thymocytes. The source of these receptors is a boy under three years old with a congenital heart defect.

This rearrangement joins TRBV4-3 to TRBJ1-4; TRBD1 agrees at 9 bases. Germline V CDR1 and CDR2: LGHNA, YSLEER. The CDR3 is made up of 20 amino acids. V lost 4 bases and J lost 6; bases outside the gene matches: 21. CDR3 sequence (DNA): TGCGCCAGCAGCCCGAGCCGGGACAGGGCCTCGTTAGGGTGGGATGAAAAACTGTTTTTT. As protein: CASSPSRDRASLGWDEKLFF.

This clone was counted a few times. The chain couples TRBV28 to TRBJ1-6; 7 bases align to TRBD1. The CDR3 covers 17 residues. CDR1 MDHEN and CDR2 SYDVKM come from the germline V gene. The junction had 14 bases not matched to a gene; V was cut back by 4 bases and J by 8 bases. CDR3 nucleotides: TGTGCCAGCAGTTCTTGGACAGGCTGGGAATCGTATTCACCCCTCCACTTT. This translates into CASSSWTGWESYSPLHF.